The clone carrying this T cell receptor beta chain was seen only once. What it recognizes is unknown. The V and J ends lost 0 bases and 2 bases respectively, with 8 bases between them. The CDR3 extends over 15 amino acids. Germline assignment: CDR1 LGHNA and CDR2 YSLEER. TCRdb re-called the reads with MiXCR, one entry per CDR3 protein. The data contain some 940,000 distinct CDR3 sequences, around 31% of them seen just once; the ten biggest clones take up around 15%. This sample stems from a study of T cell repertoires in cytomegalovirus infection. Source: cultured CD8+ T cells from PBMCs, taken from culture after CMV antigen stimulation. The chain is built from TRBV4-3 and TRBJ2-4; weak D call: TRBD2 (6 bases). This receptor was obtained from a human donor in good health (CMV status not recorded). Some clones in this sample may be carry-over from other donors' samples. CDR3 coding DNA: TGCGCCAGCAGCCAAGATGCGGGACCCAAAAACATTCAGTACTTC. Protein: CASSQDAGPKNIQYF.